The present TCR beta chain was sequenced within a study of blood T cell repertoires in COVID-19. V lost 8 bases, J lost 4 bases, and 7 bases stayed unmatched. CDR1 and CDR2 (germline): ENHRY, SYGVKD. The CDR3 is 14 amino acids. During active infection, Seattle patients enrolled and were then monitored through disease. This clone was found a few times. Using immunoSEQ multiplex PCR, the repertoire was profiled, and TCRdb retains in-frame clones only, with some absent. This table has 200,000 or so clones, 70% to 90% appearing once. The receptor's source is a man between 50 and 59 years old with COVID-19, enrolled during active disease. V usage is TRBV10-3 and J usage is TRBJ2-2; 7 positions match TRBD2. Sequenced input: peripheral blood. CDR3 sequence (DNA): TGTGCCATCGGACGGGAGCGGGGCACCGGGGAGCTGTTTTTT. Translated: CAIGRERGTGELFF.